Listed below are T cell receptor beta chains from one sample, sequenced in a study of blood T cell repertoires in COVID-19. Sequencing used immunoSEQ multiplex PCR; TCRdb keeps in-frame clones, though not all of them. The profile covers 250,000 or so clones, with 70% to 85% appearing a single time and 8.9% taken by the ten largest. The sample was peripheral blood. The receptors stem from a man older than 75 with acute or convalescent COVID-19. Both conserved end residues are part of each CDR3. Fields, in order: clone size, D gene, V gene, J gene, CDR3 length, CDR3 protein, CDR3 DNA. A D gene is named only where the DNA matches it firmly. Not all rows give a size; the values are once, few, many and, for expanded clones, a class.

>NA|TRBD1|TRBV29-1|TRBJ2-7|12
CSVGTDSYEQYF
TGCAGCGTGGGGACAGACTCCTACGAGCAGTACTTC
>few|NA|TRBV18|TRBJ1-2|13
CASSPDSSYGYTF
TGTGCCAGCTCTCCGGACAGTAGCTATGGCTACACCTTC
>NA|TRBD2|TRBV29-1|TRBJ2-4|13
CSVEGGAKNIQYF
TGCAGCGTTGAGGGGGGGGCCAAAAACATTCAGTACTTC
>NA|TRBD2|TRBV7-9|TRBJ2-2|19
CASSLGSRTSVEWTGELFF
TGTGCCAGCAGCTTAGGATCTAGGACTAGCGTCGAATGGACCGGGGAGCTGTTTTTT
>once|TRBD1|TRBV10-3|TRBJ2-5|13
CAISKDRDETQYF
TGTGCCATCAGCAAGGACAGGGATGAGACCCAGTACTTC
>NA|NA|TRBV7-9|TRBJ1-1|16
CASSSPGGGSGTEAFF
TGTGCCAGCAGCTCGCCGGGCGGAGGGTCGGGCACTGAAGCTTTCTTT
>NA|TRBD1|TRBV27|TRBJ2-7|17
CASSSPDRGPTPYEQYF
TGTGCCAGCAGTTCTCCGGACAGGGGGCCTACCCCCTACGAGCAGTACTTC
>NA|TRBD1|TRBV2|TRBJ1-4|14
CASSRQGIGEKLFF
TGTGCCAGCAGTAGACAGGGGATAGGGGAAAAACTGTTTTTT
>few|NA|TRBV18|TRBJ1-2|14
CASSPAGIDEGYTF
TGTGCCAGCTCACCGGCGGGCATTGACGAGGGCTACACCTTC
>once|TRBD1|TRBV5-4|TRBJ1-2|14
CASSKQGADYGYTF
TGTGCCAGCAGCAAACAGGGGGCGGACTATGGCTACACCTTC
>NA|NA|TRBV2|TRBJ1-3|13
CASIASRSNTIYF
TGTGCCAGCATCGCCAGCAGGTCAAACACCATATATTTT
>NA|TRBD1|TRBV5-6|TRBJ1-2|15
CASSFTGTANHGYTF
TGTGCCAGCAGCTTTACTGGGACAGCAAACCATGGCTACACCTTC
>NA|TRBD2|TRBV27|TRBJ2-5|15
CASSLPGLAPETQYF
TGTGCCAGCAGTTTACCGGGACTAGCTCCAGAGACCCAGTACTTC
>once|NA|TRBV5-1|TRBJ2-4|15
CASSSSGGAKNIQYF
TGCGCCAGCAGCTCCTCCGGCGGGGCCAAAAACATTCAGTACTTC
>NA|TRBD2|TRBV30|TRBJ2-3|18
CAWSVTLGLAGGTDTQYF
TGTGCCTGGAGTGTAACCCTCGGACTAGCGGGGGGGACAGATACGCAGTATTTT
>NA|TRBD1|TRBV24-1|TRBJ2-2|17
CATSDVDRGIDTGELFF
TGTGCCACCAGTGATGTCGACAGGGGGATCGACACCGGGGAGCTGTTTTTT
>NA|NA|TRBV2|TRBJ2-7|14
CASNSQGTLYEQYF
TGTGCCAGCAACTCGCAGGGGACCTTATACGAGCAGTACTTC
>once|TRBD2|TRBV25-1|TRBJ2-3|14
CARRPGLAPDTQYF
TGTGCCAGAAGACCGGGACTAGCCCCAGATACGCAGTATTTT
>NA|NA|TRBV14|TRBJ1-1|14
CASSQEHRSTEAFF
TGTGCCAGCAGCCAAGAGCACCGGTCAACTGAAGCTTTCTTT
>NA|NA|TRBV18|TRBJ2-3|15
CASSPRGELTDTQYF
TGTGCCAGCTCACCACGGGGGGAACTCACAGATACGCAGTATTTT
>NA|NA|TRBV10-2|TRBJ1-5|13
CASKAGGNQPQHF
TGCGCCAGCAAGGCAGGTGGGAATCAGCCCCAGCATTTT
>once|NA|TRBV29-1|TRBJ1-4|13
CSVEDSGTRKLFF
TGCAGCGTTGAAGATTCCGGGACACGGAAACTGTTTTTT
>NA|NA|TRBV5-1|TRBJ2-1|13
CASSLGGFNEQFF
TGCGCCAGCAGCTTGGGAGGCTTCAATGAGCAGTTCTTC
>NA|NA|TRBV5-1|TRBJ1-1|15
CASSLAGNKHTEAFF
TGCGCCAGCAGCTTGGCAGGTAACAAACACACTGAAGCTTTCTTT
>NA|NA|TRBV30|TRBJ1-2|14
CAWSEEGGSYGYTF
TGTGCCTGGAGTGAGGAAGGGGGAAGCTATGGCTACACCTTC
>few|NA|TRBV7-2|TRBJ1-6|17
CASSVPRQASYNSPLHF
TGTGCCAGCAGTGTTCCAAGACAGGCCTCCTATAATTCACCCCTCCACTTT
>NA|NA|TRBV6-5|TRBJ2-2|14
CASSPAGNTGELFF
TGTGCCAGCAGCCCGGCAGGGAACACCGGGGAGCTGTTTTTT
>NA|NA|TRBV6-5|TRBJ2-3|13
CASKETFEGTQYF
TGTGCCAGCAAGGAGACTTTCGAAGGTACGCAGTATTTT
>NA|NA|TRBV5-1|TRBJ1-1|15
CASSPTTQKVTEAFF
TGCGCCAGCTCCCCAACTACCCAGAAGGTAACTGAAGCTTTCTTT
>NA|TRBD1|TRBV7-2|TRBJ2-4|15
CASSYRGLDKNIQYF
TGTGCCAGCAGCTACAGGGGGCTTGACAAAAACATTCAGTACTTC
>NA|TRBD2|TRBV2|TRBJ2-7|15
CASSQSGRASYEQYF
TGTGCCAGCAGTCAAAGCGGGAGGGCGTCCTACGAGCAGTACTTC
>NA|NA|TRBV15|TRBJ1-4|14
CATSRAVTNEKLFF
TGTGCCACCAGCAGAGCCGTAACTAATGAAAAACTGTTTTTT
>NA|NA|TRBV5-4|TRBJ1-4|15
CASSPSGGVGEKLFF
TGTGCCAGCAGCCCGAGCGGGGGCGTAGGTGAAAAACTGTTTTTT
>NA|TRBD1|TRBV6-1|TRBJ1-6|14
CASSDLRQGEPLHF
TGTGCCAGCAGTGACCTACGACAGGGCGAACCCCTCCACTTT
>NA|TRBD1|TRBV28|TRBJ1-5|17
CASSSPGQAGSNQPQHF
TGTGCCAGCAGTTCCCCAGGACAGGCGGGTAGCAATCAGCCCCAGCATTTT
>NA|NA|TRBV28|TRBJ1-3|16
CASSLWGGSSGNTIYF
TGTGCCAGCAGTTTATGGGGAGGAAGCTCTGGAAACACCATATATTTT
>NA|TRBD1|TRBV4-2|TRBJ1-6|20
CASTQVPMDRGRSYNSPLHF
TGTGCCAGCACCCAGGTACCGATGGACAGGGGGCGATCCTATAATTCACCCCTCCACTTT
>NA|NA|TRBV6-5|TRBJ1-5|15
CASSHGLDSYQPQHF
TGTGCCAGCAGCCACGGATTAGACAGCTATCAGCCCCAGCATTTT
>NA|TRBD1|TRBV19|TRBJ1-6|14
CASEKTGGKSPLHF
TGTGCCAGTGAGAAGACAGGGGGCAAATCACCCCTCCACTTT
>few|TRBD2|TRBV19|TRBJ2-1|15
CASSIGTSGIGEQFF
TGTGCCAGTAGTATCGGGACTAGCGGGATCGGTGAGCAGTTCTTC
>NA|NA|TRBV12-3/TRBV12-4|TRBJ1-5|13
CASRRTSNQPQHF
TGTGCCAGCCGGAGGACGAGCAATCAGCCCCAGCATTTT
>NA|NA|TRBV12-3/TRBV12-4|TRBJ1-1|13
CASSPSPGTEAFF
TGTGCCAGCAGCCCTAGCCCGGGGACTGAAGCTTTCTTT
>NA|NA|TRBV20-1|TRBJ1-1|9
CSANDRLNF
TGCAGTGCCAACGACAGGCTTAACTTT
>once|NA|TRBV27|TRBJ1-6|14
CASSRRQDNSPLHF
TGTGCCAGCAGTCGCCGACAGGATAATTCACCCCTCCACTTT
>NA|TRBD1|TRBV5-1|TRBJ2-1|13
CASSDRQGIEQFF
TGCGCCAGCAGCGATCGACAGGGGATCGAGCAGTTCTTC
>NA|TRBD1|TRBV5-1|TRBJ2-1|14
CASRLSDRDNEQFF
TGCGCCAGCAGATTATCGGACAGGGACAATGAGCAGTTCTTC
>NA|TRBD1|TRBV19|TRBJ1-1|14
CASRRDRGNTEAFF
TGTGCCAGTAGGCGGGACAGGGGAAACACTGAAGCTTTCTTT
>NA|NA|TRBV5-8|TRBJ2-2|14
CASSLSRNPGELFF
TGTGCCAGCAGCTTGTCCAGAAACCCCGGGGAGCTGTTTTTT
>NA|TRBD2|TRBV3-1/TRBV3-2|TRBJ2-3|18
CASSQTIAGGFTTDTQYF
TGTGCCAGCAGCCAAACCATAGCGGGGGGGTTTACCACAGATACGCAGTATTTT